This T cell receptor beta chain emerged from a study of T cells in Graves' hyperthyroidism and ophthalmopathy. This clonotype was counted many times. The target antigen is unknown. Researchers took RNA transcripts and amplified the TCR beta CDR3 regions from them. TCR CDR3 underwent first-round RT-PCR with the HTBI primer set. A single record per CDR3 protein comes from TCRdb applying MiXCR to the multiplex PCR reads. The table records 250,000 to 350,000 distinct CDR3 sequences, around 15% of them present only once. Study-wide results and limits: Ophthalmopathy onset followed model prediction by a median about six months. In blood, most of the thyroid clonotypes expanded above 0.001 were also present.

The cohort's ophthalmopathy patients, a group with duration under 3 months, had a Clinical Activity Score of at least 3 and a NOSPECS grade of at least 4. Around 10 ml fresh peripheral blood yielded the PBMCs. The sequence derives from a woman aged 55-69 years with Graves' ophthalmopathy. The sequenced sample consisted of blood.

The CDR3 loop reads CASSASFSNQPQHF. Here the CDR3 DNA reads TGTGCCAGCAGCGCAAGTTTTAGCAATCAGCCCCAGCATTTT. The chain is built from TRBV2 and TRBJ1-5; D ambiguous. The germline CDR1 and CDR2 sequences are SNHLY and FYNNEI. The V and J ends lost 6 bases and 0 bases respectively, with 9 bases between them. The CDR3 spans 14 residues. Full variable domain (outside the CDR3, taken from reference TRBV2 and TRBJ1-5): EPEVTQTPSHQVTQMGQEVILRCVPISNHLYFYWYRQILGQKVEFLVSFYNNEISEKSEIFDDQFSVERPDGSNFTLKIRSTKLEDSAMYFCASSASFSNQPQHFGDGTRLSIL.